This TCR beta chain was found in a study of blood T cell repertoires in COVID-19. As for the study in general: In each case, the material was cDNA or gDNA derived from T cells, B-cell-depleted T cells, or PBMCs.

Sequencing was performed with immunoSEQ multiplex PCR; in TCRdb, only in-frame clones are kept and a portion is missing. The data show fewer than 350,000 clones, about nine tenths seen once. Recruited during active infection, patients (from Seattle) were subsequently followed longitudinally. This CDR3 contains 15 residues. Trimming cost V 5 bases and J 4 bases; bases outside gene matches: 7. Per the germline V gene, CDR1 is LNHDA and CDR2 is SQIVND (reference sequence). This clone was seen just once. In the same sample, other DNA sequences code for this CDR3. The source material was peripheral blood. The chain is built from TRBV19 and TRBJ1-5; 8 nucleotides line up with TRBD1. The sequence was obtained from a man aged 30-40 years with COVID-19, enrolled during active disease. The CDR3 sequence is CASSPGTGLNQPQHF. CDR3 in DNA: TGTGCCAGTAGTCCCGGGACAGGACTTAATCAGCCCCAGCATTTT.